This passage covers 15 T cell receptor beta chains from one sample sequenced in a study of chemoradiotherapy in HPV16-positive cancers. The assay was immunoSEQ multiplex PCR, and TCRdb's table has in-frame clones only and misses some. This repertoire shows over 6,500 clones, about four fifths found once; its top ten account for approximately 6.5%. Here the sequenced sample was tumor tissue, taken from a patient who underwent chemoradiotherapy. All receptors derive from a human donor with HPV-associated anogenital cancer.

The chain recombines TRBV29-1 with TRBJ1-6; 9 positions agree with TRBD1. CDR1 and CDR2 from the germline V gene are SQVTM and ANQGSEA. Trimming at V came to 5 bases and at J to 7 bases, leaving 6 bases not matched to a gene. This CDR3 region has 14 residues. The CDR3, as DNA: TGCAGCGTTAGGACAGGGGCCTCAAATTCACCCCTCCACTTT. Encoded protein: CSVRTGASNSPLHF.

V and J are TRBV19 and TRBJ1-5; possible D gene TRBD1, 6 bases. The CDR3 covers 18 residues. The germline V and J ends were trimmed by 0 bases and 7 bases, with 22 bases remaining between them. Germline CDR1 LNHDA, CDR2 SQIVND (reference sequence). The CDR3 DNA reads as TGTGCCAGTAGTATAGATCATCTAGGCAGGGGTTATAGACAGCCCCAGCATTTT. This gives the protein CASSIDHLGRGYRQPQHF.

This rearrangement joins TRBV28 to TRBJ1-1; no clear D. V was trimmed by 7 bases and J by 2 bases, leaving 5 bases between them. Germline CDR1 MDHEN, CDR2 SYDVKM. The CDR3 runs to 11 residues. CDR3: CASIFNTEAFF. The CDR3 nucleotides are TGTGCCAGCATCTTTAACACTGAAGCTTTCTTT.

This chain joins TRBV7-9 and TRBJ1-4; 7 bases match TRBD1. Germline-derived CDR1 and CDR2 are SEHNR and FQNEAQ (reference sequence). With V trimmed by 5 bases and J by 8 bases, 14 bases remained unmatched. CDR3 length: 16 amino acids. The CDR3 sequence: CASSQRQGSLREKLFF. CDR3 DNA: TGTGCCAGCAGCCAAAGACAGGGCTCCTTAAGGGAAAAACTGTTTTTT.

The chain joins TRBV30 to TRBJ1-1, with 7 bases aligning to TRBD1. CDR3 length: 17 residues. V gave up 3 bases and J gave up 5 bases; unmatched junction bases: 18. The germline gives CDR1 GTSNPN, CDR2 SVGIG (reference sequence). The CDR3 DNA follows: TGTGCCTGGAGCCTACACTACTCTCTGTCACAGGGGACTGAAGCTTTCTTT. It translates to CAWSLHYSLSQGTEAFF.

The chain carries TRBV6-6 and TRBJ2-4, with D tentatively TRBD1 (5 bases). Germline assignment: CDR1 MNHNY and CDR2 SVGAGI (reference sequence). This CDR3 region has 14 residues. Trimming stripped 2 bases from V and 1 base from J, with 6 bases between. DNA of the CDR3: TGTGCCAGCAGTTACCAGGGTGCCAAAAACATTCAGTACTTC. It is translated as CASSYQGAKNIQYF.

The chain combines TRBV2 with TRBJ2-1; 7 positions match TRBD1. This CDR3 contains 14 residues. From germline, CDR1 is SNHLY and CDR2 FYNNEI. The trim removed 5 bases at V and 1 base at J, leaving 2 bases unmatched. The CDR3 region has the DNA TGTGCCAGCAGTCAACAGGGGTCCTACAATGAGCAGTTCTTC. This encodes CASSQQGSYNEQFF.

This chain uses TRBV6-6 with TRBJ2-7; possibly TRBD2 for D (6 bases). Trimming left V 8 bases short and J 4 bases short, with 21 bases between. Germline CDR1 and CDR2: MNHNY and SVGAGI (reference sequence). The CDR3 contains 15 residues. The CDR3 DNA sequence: TGTGCCAGCTCCTTCCTGGGGGGTCTCGCGTACGAGCAGTACTTC. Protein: CASSFLGGLAYEQYF.

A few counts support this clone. The CDR3 protein is CASSESGRFYGYTF. The DNA of the CDR3 is TGTGCCAGCAGTGAATCAGGCAGATTCTATGGCTACACCTTC. This chain links TRBV25-1 with TRBJ1-2; D unclear. This CDR3 contains 14 residues. Germline assignment: CDR1 MGHDK and CDR2 SYGVNS. V shed 1 base and J shed 4 bases, with 10 bases lying between them.

The CDR3 spells CASSIEGTGAAQYF. The CDR3 nucleotides are TGTGCCAGTAGTATAGAAGGGACTGGGGCCGCGCAGTACTTC. This chain joins TRBV19 and TRBJ2-7; D possibly corresponds to TRBD2 (6 bases). V gave up 0 bases and J gave up 9 bases, with 15 bases separating them. Germline V lookup: CDR1 LNHDA, CDR2 SQIVND (reference sequence). This CDR3 comprises 14 residues. Full variable domain (missing parts from reference TRBV19 and TRBJ2-7): DGGITQSPKYLFRKEGQNVTLSCEQNLNHDAMYWYRQDPGQGLRLIYYSQIVNDFQKGDIAEGYSVSREKKESFPLTVTSAQKNPTAFYLCASSIEGTGAAQYFGPGTRLTVT.

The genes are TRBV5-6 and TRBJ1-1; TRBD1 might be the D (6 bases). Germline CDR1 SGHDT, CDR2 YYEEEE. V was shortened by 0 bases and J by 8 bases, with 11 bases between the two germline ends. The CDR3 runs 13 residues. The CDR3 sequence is CASSLGGGREAFF. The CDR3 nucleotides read TGTGCCAGCAGCTTGGGGGGGGGCAGAGAAGCTTTCTTT.

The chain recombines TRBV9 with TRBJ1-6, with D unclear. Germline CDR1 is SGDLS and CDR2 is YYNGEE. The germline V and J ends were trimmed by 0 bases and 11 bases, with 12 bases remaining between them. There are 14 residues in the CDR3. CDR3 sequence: CASSVEASGAPLHF. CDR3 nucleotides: TGTGCCAGCAGCGTAGAGGCCAGCGGAGCACCCCTCCACTTT. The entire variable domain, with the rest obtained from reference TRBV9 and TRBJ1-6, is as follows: DSGVTQTPKHLITATGQRVTLRCSPRSGDLSVYWYQQSLDQGLQFLIQYYNGEERAKGNILERFSAQQFPDLHSELNLSSLELGDSALYFCASSVEASGAPLHFGNGTRLTVT.

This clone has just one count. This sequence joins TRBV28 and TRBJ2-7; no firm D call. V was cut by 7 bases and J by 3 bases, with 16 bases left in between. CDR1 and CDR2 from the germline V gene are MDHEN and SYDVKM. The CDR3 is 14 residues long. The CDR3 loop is CASTPHSGFYEQYF. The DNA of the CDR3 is TGTGCCAGCACCCCTCACTCTGGGTTCTACGAGCAGTACTTC.

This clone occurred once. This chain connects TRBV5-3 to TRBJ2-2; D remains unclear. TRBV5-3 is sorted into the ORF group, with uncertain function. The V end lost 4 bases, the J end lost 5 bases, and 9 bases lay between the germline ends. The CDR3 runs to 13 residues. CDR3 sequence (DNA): TGTGCCAGAAGCGGGTTACCGACCGGGGAGCTGTTTTTT. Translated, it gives CARSGLPTGELFF.

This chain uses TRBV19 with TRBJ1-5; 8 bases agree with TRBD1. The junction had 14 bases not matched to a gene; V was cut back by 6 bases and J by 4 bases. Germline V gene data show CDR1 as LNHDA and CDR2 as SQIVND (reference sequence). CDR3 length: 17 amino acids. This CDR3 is CASSMGQAKGGNQPQHF. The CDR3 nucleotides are TGTGCCAGTAGCATGGGACAGGCTAAAGGGGGGAATCAGCCCCAGCATTTT.